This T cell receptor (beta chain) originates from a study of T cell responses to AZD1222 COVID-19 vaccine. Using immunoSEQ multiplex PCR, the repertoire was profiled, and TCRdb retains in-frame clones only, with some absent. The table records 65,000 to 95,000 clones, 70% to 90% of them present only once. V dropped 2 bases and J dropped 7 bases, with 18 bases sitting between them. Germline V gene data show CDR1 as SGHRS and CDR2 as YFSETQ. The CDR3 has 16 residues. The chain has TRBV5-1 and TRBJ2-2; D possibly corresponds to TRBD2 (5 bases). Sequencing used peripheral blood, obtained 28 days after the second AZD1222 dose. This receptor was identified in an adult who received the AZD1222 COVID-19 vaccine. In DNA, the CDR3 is TGCGCCAGCAGCTTTGGGAAGGGAGTTAGTGACGGGGAGCTGTTTTTT. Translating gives CASSFGKGVSDGELFF.